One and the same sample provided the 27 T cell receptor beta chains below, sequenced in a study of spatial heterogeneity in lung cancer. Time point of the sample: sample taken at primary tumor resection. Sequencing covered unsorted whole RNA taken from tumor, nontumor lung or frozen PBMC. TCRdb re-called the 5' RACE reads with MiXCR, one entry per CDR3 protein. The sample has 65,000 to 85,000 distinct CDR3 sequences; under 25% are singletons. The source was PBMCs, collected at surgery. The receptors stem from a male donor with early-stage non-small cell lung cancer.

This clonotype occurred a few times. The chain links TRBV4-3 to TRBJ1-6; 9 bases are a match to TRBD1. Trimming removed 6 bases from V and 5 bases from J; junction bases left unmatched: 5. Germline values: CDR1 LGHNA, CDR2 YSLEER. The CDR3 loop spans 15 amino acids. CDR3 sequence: CASREDRGDNSPLHF. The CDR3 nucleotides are TGCGCCAGCAGAGAGGACAGGGGCGATAATTCACCCCTCCACTTT.

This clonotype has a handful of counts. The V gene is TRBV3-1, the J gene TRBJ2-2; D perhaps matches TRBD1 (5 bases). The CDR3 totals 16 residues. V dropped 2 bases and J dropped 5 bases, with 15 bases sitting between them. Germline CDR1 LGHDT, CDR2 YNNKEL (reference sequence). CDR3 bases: TGTGCCAGCAGCCAAAGGGTAGTACAGGTTACCGGGGAGCTGTTTTTT. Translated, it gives CASSQRVVQVTGELFF.

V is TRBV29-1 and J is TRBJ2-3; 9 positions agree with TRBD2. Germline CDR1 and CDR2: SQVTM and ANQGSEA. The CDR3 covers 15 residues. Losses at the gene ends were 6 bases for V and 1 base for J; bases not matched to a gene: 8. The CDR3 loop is CSVGGTSGRTDTQYF. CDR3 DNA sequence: TGCAGCGTGGGGGGAACTAGCGGGCGCACAGATACGCAGTATTTT.

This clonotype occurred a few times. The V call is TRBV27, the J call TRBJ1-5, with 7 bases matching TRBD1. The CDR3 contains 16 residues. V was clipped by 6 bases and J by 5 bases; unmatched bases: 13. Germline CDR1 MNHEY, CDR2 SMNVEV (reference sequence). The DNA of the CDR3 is TGTGCCAGCAGACCTGGAGGGAGGGGGCAGGATCAGCCCCAGCATTTT. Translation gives CASRPGGRGQDQPQHF.

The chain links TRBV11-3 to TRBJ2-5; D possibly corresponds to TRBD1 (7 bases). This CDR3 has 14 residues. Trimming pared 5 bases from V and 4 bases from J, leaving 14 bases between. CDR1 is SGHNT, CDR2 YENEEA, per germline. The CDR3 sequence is CASSARQGGETQYF. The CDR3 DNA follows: TGTGCCAGCAGCGCCAGACAGGGAGGAGAGACCCAGTACTTC.

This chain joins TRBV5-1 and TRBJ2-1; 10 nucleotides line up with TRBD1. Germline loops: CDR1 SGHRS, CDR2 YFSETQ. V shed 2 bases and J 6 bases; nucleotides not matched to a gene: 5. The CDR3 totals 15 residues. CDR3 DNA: TGCGCCAGCAGCTTCCGGGACAGGGGAAGCAATGAGCAGTTCTTC. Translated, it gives CASSFRDRGSNEQFF.

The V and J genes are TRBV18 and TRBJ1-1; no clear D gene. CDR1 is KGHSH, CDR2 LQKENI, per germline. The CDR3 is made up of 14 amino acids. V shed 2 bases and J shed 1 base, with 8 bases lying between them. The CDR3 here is CASSPVRWNTEAFF. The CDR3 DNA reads TGTGCCAGCTCACCAGTCAGGTGGAACACTGAAGCTTTCTTT.

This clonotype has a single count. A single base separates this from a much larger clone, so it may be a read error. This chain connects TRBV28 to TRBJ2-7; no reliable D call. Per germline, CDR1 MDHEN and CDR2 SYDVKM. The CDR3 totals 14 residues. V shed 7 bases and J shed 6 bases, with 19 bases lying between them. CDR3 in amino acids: CASTKNSGTGEQYF. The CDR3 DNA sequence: TGTGCCAGCACCAAAAACTCGGGTACGGGCGAGCAGTACTTC. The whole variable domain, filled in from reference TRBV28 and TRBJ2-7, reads DVKVTQSSRYLVKRTGEKVFLECVQDMDHENMFWYRQDPGLGLRLIYFSYDVKMKEKGDIPEGYSVSREKKERFSLILESASTNQTSMYLCASTKNSGTGEQYFGPGTRLTVT.

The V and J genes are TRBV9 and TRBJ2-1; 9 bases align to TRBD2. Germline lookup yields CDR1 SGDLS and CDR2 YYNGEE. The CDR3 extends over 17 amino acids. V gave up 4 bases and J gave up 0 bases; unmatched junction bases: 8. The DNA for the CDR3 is TGTGCCAGCAGCCCACAGGGTAGCGGGAGCTCCTACAATGAGCAGTTCTTC. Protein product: CASSPQGSGSSYNEQFF.

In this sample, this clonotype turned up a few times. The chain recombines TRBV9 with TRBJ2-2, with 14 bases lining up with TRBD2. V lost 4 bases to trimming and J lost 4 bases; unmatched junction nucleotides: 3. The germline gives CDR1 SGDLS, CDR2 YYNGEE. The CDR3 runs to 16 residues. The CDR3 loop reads CASSFGLAGGTGELFF. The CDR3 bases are TGTGCCAGCAGCTTCGGACTAGCGGGAGGCACCGGGGAGCTGTTTTTT.

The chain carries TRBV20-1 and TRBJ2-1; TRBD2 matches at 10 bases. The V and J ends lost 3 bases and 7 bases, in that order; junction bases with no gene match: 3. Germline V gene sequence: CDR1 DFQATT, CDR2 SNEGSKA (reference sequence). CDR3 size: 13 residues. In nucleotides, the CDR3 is TGCAGTGCTAGTCTACTAGCGGGAAATGAGCAGTTCTTC. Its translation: CSASLLAGNEQFF.

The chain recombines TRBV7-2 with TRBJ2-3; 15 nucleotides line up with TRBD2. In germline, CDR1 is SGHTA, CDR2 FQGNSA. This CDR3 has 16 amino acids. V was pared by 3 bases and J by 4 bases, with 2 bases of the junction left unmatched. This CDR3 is CASSFGLAGGPDTQYF. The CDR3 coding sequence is TGTGCCAGCAGCTTTGGACTAGCGGGAGGGCCAGATACGCAGTATTTT.

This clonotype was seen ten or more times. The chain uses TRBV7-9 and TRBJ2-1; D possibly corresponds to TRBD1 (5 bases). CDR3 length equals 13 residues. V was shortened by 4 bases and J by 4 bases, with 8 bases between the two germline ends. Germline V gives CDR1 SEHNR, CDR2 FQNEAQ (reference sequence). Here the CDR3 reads CASSSGLYNEQFF. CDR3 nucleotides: TGTGCCAGCAGCTCAGGGCTGTACAATGAGCAGTTCTTC.

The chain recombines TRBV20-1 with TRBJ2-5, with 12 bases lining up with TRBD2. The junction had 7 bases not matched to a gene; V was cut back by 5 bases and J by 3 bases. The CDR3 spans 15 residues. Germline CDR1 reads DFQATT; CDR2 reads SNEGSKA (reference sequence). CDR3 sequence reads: CSAPTTSGSKETQYF. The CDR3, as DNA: TGCAGTGCTCCTACGACTAGCGGGAGCAAAGAGACCCAGTACTTC.

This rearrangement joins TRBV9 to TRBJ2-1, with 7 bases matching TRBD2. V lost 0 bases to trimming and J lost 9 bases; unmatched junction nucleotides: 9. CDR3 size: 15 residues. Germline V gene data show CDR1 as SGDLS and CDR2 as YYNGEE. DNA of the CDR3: TGTGCCAGCAGCGTAGGCGGACTAGGTGGCAGTGAGCAGTTCTTC. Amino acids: CASSVGGLGGSEQFF.

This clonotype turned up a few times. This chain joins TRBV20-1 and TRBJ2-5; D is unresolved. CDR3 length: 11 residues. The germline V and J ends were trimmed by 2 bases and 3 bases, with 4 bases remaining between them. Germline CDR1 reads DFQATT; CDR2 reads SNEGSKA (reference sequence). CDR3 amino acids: CSARPEETQYF. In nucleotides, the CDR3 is TGCAGTGCTAGACCGGAAGAGACCCAGTACTTC.

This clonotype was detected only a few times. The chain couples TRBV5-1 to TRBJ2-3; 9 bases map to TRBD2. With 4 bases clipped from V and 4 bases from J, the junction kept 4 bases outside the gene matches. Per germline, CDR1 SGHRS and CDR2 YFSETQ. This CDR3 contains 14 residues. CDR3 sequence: CASSPRGGADTQYF. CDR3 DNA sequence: TGCGCCAGCAGCCCCCGCGGGGGGGCAGATACGCAGTATTTT.

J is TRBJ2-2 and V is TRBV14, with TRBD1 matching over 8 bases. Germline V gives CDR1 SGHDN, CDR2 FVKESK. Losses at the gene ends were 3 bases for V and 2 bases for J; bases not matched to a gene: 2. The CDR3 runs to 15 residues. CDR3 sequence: CASSHDRGNTGELFF. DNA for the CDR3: TGTGCCAGCAGCCACGACAGGGGTAACACCGGGGAGCTGTTTTTT.

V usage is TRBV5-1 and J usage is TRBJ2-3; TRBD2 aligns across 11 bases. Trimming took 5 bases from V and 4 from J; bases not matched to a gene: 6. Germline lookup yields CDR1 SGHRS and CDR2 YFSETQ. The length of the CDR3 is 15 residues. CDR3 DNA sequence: TGCGCCAGCAGTTTAGCGGGAGGGCCCGCAGATACGCAGTATTTT. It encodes CASSLAGGPADTQYF.

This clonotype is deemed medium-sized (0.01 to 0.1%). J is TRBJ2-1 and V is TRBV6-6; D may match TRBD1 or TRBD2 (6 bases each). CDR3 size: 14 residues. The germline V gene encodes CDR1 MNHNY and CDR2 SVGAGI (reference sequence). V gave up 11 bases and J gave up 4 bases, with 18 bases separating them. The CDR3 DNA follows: TGTGCCCGATTGACACGAGGGGGGTACAATGAGCAGTTCTTC. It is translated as CARLTRGGYNEQFF.

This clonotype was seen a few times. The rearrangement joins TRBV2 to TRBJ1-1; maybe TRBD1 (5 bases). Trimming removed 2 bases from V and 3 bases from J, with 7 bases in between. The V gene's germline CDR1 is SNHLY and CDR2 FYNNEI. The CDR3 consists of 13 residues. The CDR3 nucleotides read TGTGCCAGCAGTGAACAAGGGGACACTGAAGCTTTCTTT. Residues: CASSEQGDTEAFF.

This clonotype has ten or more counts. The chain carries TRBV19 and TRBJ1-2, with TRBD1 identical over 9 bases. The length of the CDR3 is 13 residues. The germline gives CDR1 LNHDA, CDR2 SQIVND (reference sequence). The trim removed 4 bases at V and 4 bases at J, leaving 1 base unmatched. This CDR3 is CASSNRGLYGYTF. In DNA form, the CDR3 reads TGTGCCAGTAGTAACAGGGGGCTCTATGGCTACACCTTC.

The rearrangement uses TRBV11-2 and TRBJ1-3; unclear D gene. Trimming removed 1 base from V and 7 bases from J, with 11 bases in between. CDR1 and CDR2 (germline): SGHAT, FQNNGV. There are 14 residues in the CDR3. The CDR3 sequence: CASSLAREANTIYF. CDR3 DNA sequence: TGTGCCAGCAGCTTAGCCCGAGAGGCGAACACCATATATTTT.

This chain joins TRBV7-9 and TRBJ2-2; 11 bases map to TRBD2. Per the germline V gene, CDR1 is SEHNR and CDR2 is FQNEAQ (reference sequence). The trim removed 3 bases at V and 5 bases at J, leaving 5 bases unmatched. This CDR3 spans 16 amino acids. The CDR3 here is CASSFPLAGATGELFF. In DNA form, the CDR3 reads TGTGCCAGCAGCTTTCCACTAGCGGGAGCAACCGGGGAGCTGTTTTTT.

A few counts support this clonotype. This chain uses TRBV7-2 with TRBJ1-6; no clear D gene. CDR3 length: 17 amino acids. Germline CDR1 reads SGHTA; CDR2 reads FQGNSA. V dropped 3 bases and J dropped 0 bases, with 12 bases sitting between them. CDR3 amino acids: CASSLRPTSSYNSPLHF. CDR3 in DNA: TGTGCCAGCAGCTTGCGACCCACGAGCTCCTATAATTCACCCCTCCACTTT.

CDR3 in DNA: TGTGCCATTGGGAGGTCGGAAGAGACCCAGTACTTC. Amino acids: CAIGRSEETQYF. V is TRBV10-3 and J is TRBJ2-5; a possible D gene is TRBD2 (6 bases). The CDR3 loop spans 12 amino acids. Germline CDR1 reads ENHRY; CDR2 reads SYGVKD. V was trimmed by 9 bases and J by 3 bases, leaving 11 bases between them.

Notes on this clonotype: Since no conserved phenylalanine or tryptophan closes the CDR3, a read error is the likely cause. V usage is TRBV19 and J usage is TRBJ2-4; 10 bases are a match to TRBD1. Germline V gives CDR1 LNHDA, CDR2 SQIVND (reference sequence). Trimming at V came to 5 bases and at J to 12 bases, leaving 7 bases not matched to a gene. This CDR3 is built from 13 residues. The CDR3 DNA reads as TGTGCCAGTAGTTCCCGGGACAGGGGTACTCAGTACCTC. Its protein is CASSSRDRGTQYL.